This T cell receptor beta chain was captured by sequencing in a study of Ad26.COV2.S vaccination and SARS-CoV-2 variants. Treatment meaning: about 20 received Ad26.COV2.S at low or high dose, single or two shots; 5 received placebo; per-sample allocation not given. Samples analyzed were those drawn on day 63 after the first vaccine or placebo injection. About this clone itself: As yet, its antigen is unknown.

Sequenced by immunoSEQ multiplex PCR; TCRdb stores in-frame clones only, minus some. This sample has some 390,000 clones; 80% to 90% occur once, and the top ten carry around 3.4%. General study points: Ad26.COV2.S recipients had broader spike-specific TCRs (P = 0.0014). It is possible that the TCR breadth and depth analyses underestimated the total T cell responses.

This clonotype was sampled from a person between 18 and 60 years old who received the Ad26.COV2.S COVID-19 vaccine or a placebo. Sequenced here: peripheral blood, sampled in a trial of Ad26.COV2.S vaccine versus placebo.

CDR3 in DNA: TGTGCCAGCAGATTTACCGCGGGGGACGAGCAGTACTTC. Amino acids: CASRFTAGDEQYF. This chain joins TRBV12-3 or TRBV12-4 and TRBJ2-7; 7 nucleotides align to TRBD2. The trim removed 6 bases at V and 5 bases at J, leaving 7 bases unmatched. This CDR3 has 13 residues.